This T cell receptor beta chain was obtained from a study of neurological immune-mediated disorders. The authors made cDNA by 5'RACE with 10-nucleotide random UMIs. TCRdb reprocessed the 5' RACE reads with MiXCR, giving one entry per CDR3 protein. The data hold 25,000 to 35,000 distinct CDR3 sequences, with around a fifth observed a single time. Many counts were recorded for this clonotype. Trimming removed 5 bases from V and 0 bases from J, with 17 bases in between. The CDR3 has 17 residues. The germline V gene encodes CDR1 SGHNT and CDR2 YENEEA. The unsorted libraries originated from 2 million PBMCs that had been stored at -80 C.

The genes are TRBV11-3 and TRBJ2-1; TRBD1 might be the D (5 bases). The source is a woman in her fifties or sixties in good health. Material for sequencing was PBMCs. CDR3 sequence: CASSPLGGAISYNEQFF. CDR3 DNA: TGTGCCAGCAGCCCCCTTGGTGGGGCAATCTCCTACAATGAGCAGTTCTTC.